This T cell receptor beta chain was recovered during a study of TIL therapy for anti-PD-1-resistant metastatic lung cancer. About the research overall: By whole-exome sequencing, median non-synonymous tumor mutation burden was around 1.5 mutations per megabase. Overall study findings and caveats: TIL clonotype persistence in blood showed no apparent association with response. This highly selected cohort may not generalize to typical lung cancer patients.

As to time point: pre-treatment sample, taken before nivolumab and TIL therapy. This was the immunoSEQ v3 assay. Clones were read by immunoSEQ multiplex PCR, and TCRdb kept only the in-frame ones, dropping some. The sample includes about 50,000 clones, about 86% of them seen just once. This CDR3 comprises 12 residues. CDR1 and CDR2 from the germline V gene are LGHDT and YNNKEL (reference sequence). V trimming: 3 bases; J trimming: 10 bases; junction bases outside the gene matches: 3. Notes on this clone: Its antigen is currently unknown.

The sample in question was blood, obtained at baseline. V and J are TRBV3-1 (or the pseudogene TRBV3-2) and TRBJ2-3, with 8 nucleotides matching TRBD2. The receptor's source is a person between 30 and 80 years old with non-small cell lung cancer. The CDR3 nucleotides are TGTGCCAGCAGCCAGAGCGGGAGCGCGCAGTATTTT. Protein sequence: CASSQSGSAQYF.